The rows below give T cell receptor beta chains drawn from one sample of a study of cytomegalovirus exposure and HLA in healthy donors. Sequenced by immunoSEQ multiplex PCR; TCRdb stores in-frame clones only, minus some. The table shows just over 150,000 clones, with under 80% occurring only once. The specimen was PBMCs. Receptors were obtained from a woman aged 25 to 39 in good health and CMV-seronegative. Each CDR3 is given without its conserved first and last residue. D genes are given only for firm matches.

-	TRBV18	TRBJ2-7	ASSPSRDEQY
-	TRBV14	TRBJ1-4	ASSPQRGKLF
TRBD1	TRBV10-3	TRBJ2-6	AISADRVGANVLT
-	TRBV5-1	TRBJ1-6	ASSLDGAGGPLH
TRBD1	TRBV4-1	TRBJ1-2	ASSQGGGGGHYGYT
TRBD2	TRBV12-5	TRBJ2-1	ASGLDRLAVHNEQF
TRBD1	TRBV14	TRBJ1-1	ASSPDRGVWNTEAF
TRBD1	TRBV7-9	TRBJ1-1	ASSDRGNTEAF
-	TRBV5-4	TRBJ1-6	ASSLDGPRGYNSPLH
TRBD2	TRBV5-1	TRBJ2-2	ASSRLAGESGELF
-	TRBV15	TRBJ2-5	ATSRDRAGRQETQY
-	TRBV28	TRBJ2-2	ASSSTVGELF
-	TRBV2	TRBJ1-1	ASRWEVAEAF
-	TRBV5-1	TRBJ2-7	ASSSLGGEQY
-	TRBV5-1	TRBJ1-5	ASSLAGEQPQH
-	TRBV7-6	TRBJ2-5	ASSSLVAETQY
TRBD1	TRBV6-5	TRBJ1-1	ASSSGGTEAF
-	TRBV5-1	TRBJ1-4	ASSLRGTGEKLF
-	TRBV6-1	TRBJ1-2	ASSEIGYT
TRBD1	TRBV19	TRBJ1-5	ASTNRGWNQPQH
TRBD2	TRBV7-4	TRBJ2-1	ASSLFSGGAGLNEQF
-	TRBV29-1	TRBJ1-1	SVHHRANTEAF
-	TRBV7-3	TRBJ2-1	ASSLLGEWNEQF
-	TRBV18	TRBJ2-1	ASSHSSAIATGEQF
-	TRBV19	TRBJ1-1	ASSVRVSRTEAF
TRBD2	TRBV19	TRBJ2-5	ASRGTNQETQY
TRBD2	TRBV19	TRBJ2-7	ASAKVAGNYEQY
TRBD1	TRBV5-1	TRBJ2-7	ASSGDSSSYEQY
TRBD2	TRBV6-1	TRBJ2-5	ASRTSGGETQY
-	TRBV7-2	TRBJ2-2	ASSLYYGITGELF
TRBD1	TRBV5-6	TRBJ1-1	ASSLDPGQGKLGAF
-	TRBV27	TRBJ1-3	ASREQGRNTIY
TRBD1	TRBV13	-	ASGRQGAVEQY
TRBD1	TRBV7-9	TRBJ2-6	SSSLDQGAGANVLT
TRBD1	TRBV5-1	TRBJ2-7	ASTRTGGPYEQY